This passage covers 4 T cell receptor beta chains from one sample sequenced in a study of control samples from healthy donors and cancer patients. Libraries were prepared by immunoSEQ multiplex PCR; TCRdb keeps only in-frame clonotypes and omits some of them. The top ten clones hold roughly 8.4% of a sample with some 160,000 clones, about 94% of them seen once. The sequencing input was blood. The source of these receptors is a woman aged 40 to 50 in good health.

The chain joins TRBV6-5 to TRBJ1-2; D gene uncertain. This CDR3 region has 13 residues. Trimming stripped 6 bases from V and 7 bases from J, with 15 bases between. Germline V gene sequence: CDR1 MNHEY, CDR2 SVGAGI. The CDR3 reads CASRDPTDSGYTF. For the CDR3, the DNA is TGTGCCAGCAGAGACCCCACCGATTCTGGCTACACCTTC.

The V gene is TRBV5-1, the J gene TRBJ1-4, with D unclear. This CDR3 comprises 15 residues. Germline CDR1 SGHRS, CDR2 YFSETQ. V dropped 0 bases and J dropped 0 bases, with 6 bases sitting between them. The CDR3 DNA is TGCGCCAGCAGCTTGGCCGGGCCAACTAATGAAAAACTGTTTTTT. Its translation is CASSLAGPTNEKLFF.

The V gene is TRBV15, the J gene TRBJ1-2; no reliable D call. Germline CDR1 is LNHNV and CDR2 is YYDKDF (reference sequence). Trimming took off 3 bases at V and 4 bases at J, with 6 bases between the two ends. The CDR3 contains 12 residues. The CDR3 protein is CATSSILYGYTF. CDR3 coding DNA: TGTGCCACCAGCAGTATACTCTATGGCTACACCTTC.

The chain carries TRBV5-1 and TRBJ2-2, with D perhaps matching TRBD2 (5 bases). The CDR3 totals 14 residues. V was trimmed by 4 bases and J by 2 bases, leaving 9 bases between them. Germline assignment: CDR1 SGHRS and CDR2 YFSETQ. In DNA form, the CDR3 reads TGCGCCAGCAGCCAATGGACTAACACCGGGGAGCTGTTTTTT. Protein product: CASSQWTNTGELFF.